The 14 T cell receptor beta chains reported below all come from one sample, sequenced in a study of vaccination effects on CD4 cells after COVID-19. The authors isolated CD4+ T cells after approximately 9 days of culture. The vaccine given was either BNT162b2 or mRNA-1273, in two doses. These TCRs are of unknown antigen specificity. Only in-frame clones appear in the TCRdb table, and some are missing; sequencing was by immunoSEQ multiplex PCR. The sample lists approximately 61,000 clones, about four fifths occurring once. The sample was CD4+ T cells from PBMCs cultured without peptide, taken after COVID-19 vaccination. Source of these receptors: a human donor who received a COVID-19 vaccine.

The chain couples TRBV7-9 to TRBJ2-3; D remains ambiguous. CDR1 SEHNR and CDR2 FQNEAQ come from the germline V gene (reference sequence). There are 15 residues in the CDR3. Trimming shortened V by 2 bases and J by 6 bases, and 15 bases separated the two germline ends. The CDR3 sequence is CASSLYSTPRDTQYF. For the CDR3, the DNA is TGTGCCAGCAGCTTATATAGCACCCCCCGGGATACGCAGTATTTT.

The V call is TRBV28, the J call TRBJ1-5; the match to TRBD1 covers 7 bases. CDR3 length: 14 residues. V shed 2 bases and J 7 bases; nucleotides not matched to a gene: 5. Germline CDR1 MDHEN, CDR2 SYDVKM. The CDR3 sequence is CASSLSSGGQPQHF. CDR3 sequence (DNA): TGTGCCAGCAGTTTAAGTTCAGGGGGACAGCCCCAGCATTTT.

The CDR3 DNA reads as TGTGCCTGGACTCCTTTACAATGGGGTAATGAGCAGTTCTTC. It is translated as CAWTPLQWGNEQFF. This rearrangement joins TRBV30 to TRBJ2-1; D not certain. Germline V gives CDR1 GTSNPN, CDR2 SVGIG (reference sequence). The CDR3 runs to 14 residues. Between the trimmed V and J ends, which lost 4 bases and 7 bases, there was a span of 17 bases.

The V and J genes are TRBV2 and TRBJ2-1, with 8 bases aligning to TRBD1. CDR1 and CDR2 (germline): SNHLY, FYNNEI. This CDR3 is built from 12 residues. V shed 3 bases and J 12 bases; nucleotides not matched to a gene: 4. CDR3: CASSDDGTGQFF. Written as DNA, the CDR3 is TGTGCCAGCAGTGATGATGGGACAGGGCAGTTCTTC. The entire variable domain, with the rest obtained from reference TRBV2 and TRBJ2-1, is as follows: EPEVTQTPSHQVTQMGQEVILRCVPISNHLYFYWYRQILGQKVEFLVSFYNNEISEKSEIFDDQFSVERPDGSNFTLKIRSTKLEDSAMYFCASSDDGTGQFFGPGTRLTVL.

This clone was recorded only once. The chain is built from TRBV28 and TRBJ2-1; D is undetermined. Trimming pared 4 bases from V and 4 bases from J, leaving 14 bases between. CDR1 and CDR2 (germline): MDHEN, SYDVKM. The CDR3 consists of 15 residues. The CDR3 sequence: CASSSIRNLYNEQFF. CDR3 sequence (DNA): TGTGCCAGCAGTTCGATAAGAAACCTATACAATGAGCAGTTCTTC.

The chain uses TRBV9 and TRBJ2-3; D gene uncertain. CDR3 length: 15 amino acids. Looked up from germline, CDR1 is SGDLS and CDR2 is YYNGEE. Trimming shortened V by 0 bases and J by 2 bases, and 10 bases separated the two germline ends. The CDR3 protein is CASSVVPQHTDTQYF. The CDR3 nucleotides are TGTGCCAGCAGCGTAGTTCCCCAGCACACAGATACGCAGTATTTT.

This clone was counted a single time. V and J are TRBV18 and TRBJ1-1, with 10 bases identical to TRBD1. Losses at the gene ends were 4 bases for V and 5 bases for J; bases not matched to a gene: 7. Germline V gene data show CDR1 as KGHSH and CDR2 as LQKENI. There are 15 residues in the CDR3. DNA for the CDR3: TGTGCCAGCTCACTTTCCGGGACAGGGGTAACTGAAGCTTTCTTT. This encodes CASSLSGTGVTEAFF.

The CDR3 spells CASSLDRGNTIYF. CDR3 sequence (DNA): TGTGCCAGCAGCTTGGACAGAGGAAACACCATATATTTT. The J gene is TRBJ1-3, the V gene TRBV28, with a tentative D call TRBD1 (6 bases). V lost 6 bases and J 4 bases, leaving 10 bases between the germline ends. The CDR3 is 13 amino acids. CDR1 and CDR2 from the germline V gene are MDHEN and SYDVKM.

This clone showed up just a few times. The rearrangement joins TRBV6-1 to TRBJ1-3; D unresolved. Germline CDR1 is MNHNS and CDR2 is SASEGT. V was pared by 3 bases and J by 0 bases, with 12 bases between. The CDR3 has 16 amino acids. CDR3 in amino acids: CASSDFDGSSGNTIYF. The CDR3 region has the DNA TGTGCCAGCAGTGATTTCGACGGAAGCTCTGGAAACACCATATATTTT.

The J gene is TRBJ1-3, the V gene TRBV5-6; weak D call: TRBD1 (5 bases). This CDR3 region has 17 residues. From germline, CDR1 is SGHDT and CDR2 YYEEEE. V lost 0 bases, J lost 10 bases, and 23 bases lay in between. CDR3 in DNA: TGTGCCAGCAGCTTGGCAGTGTTCCGGGACTCCGGGGGAACCATATATTTT. Translated, it gives CASSLAVFRDSGGTIYF.

This sequence joins TRBV7-9 and TRBJ2-5; D ambiguous. This CDR3 has 15 residues. Germline V CDR1 and CDR2: SEHNR, FQNEAQ (reference sequence). The ends were cut back, 0 bases at V and 1 base at J, with 9 bases in the middle. The CDR3 loop is CASSLAGRGQETQYF. CDR3 bases: TGTGCCAGCAGCTTAGCGGGCCGCGGCCAAGAGACCCAGTACTTC.

This clone has just a few counts. The rearrangement uses TRBV6-1 and TRBJ1-1; D remains unclear. V lost 1 base and J lost 9, with 12 bases in between. CDR3 size: 13 residues. Germline CDR1 and CDR2: MNHNS and SASEGT. CDR3 amino acids: CASSEEGGGKAFF. The CDR3, as DNA: TGTGCCAGCAGTGAAGAGGGAGGCGGAAAAGCTTTCTTT.

The gene calls are TRBV19 and TRBJ2-3; 14 nucleotides match TRBD2. The germline V gene encodes CDR1 LNHDA and CDR2 SQIVND (reference sequence). V shed 6 bases, J shed 7 bases, and the junction held 6 bases outside the gene matches. This CDR3 has 15 amino acids. The CDR3 sequence is CASSKTSGGGYTQYF. In nucleotides, the CDR3 is TGTGCCAGTAGCAAGACTAGCGGGGGGGGGTATACGCAGTATTTT. The full variable domain, in which reference TRBV19 and TRBJ2-3 provide the parts outside the CDR3, is DGGITQSPKYLFRKEGQNVTLSCEQNLNHDAMYWYRQDPGQGLRLIYYSQIVNDFQKGDIAEGYSVSREKKESFPLTVTSAQKNPTAFYLCASSKTSGGGYTQYFGPGTRLTVL.

V usage is TRBV4-1 and J usage is TRBJ1-5; TRBD1 matches at 8 bases. This CDR3 is 15 amino acids long. V gave up 0 bases and J gave up 6 bases; unmatched junction bases: 4. Germline V gives CDR1 MGHRA, CDR2 YSYEKL. CDR3 sequence (DNA): TGCGCCAGCAGCCAAGAAGGACAGGGAGGTCAGCCCCAGCATTTT. Translation: CASSQEGQGGQPQHF.